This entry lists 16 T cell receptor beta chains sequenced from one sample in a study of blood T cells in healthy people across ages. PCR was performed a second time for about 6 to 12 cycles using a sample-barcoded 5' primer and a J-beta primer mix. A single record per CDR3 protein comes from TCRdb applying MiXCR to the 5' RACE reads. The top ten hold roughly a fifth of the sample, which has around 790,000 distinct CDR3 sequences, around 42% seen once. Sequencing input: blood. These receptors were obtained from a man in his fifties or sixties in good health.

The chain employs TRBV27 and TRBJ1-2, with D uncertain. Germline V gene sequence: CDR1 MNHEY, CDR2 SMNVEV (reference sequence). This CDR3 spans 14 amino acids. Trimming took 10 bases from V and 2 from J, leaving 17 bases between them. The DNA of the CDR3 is TGTGCCACCTATCGACTGGGTTCCAACTATGGCTACACCTTC. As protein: CATYRLGSNYGYTF.

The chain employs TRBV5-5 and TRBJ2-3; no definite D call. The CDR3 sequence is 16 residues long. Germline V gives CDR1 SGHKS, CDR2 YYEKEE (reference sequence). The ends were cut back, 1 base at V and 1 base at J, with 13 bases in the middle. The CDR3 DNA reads TGTGCCAGCAGCTTGTTGGTAGGGTCGGGCACAGATACGCAGTATTTT. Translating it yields CASSLLVGSGTDTQYF.

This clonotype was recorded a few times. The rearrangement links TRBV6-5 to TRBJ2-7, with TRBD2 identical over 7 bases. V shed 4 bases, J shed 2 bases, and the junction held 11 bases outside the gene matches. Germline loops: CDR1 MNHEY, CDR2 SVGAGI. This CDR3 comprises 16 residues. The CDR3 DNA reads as TGTGCCAGCAGTTCCCTCCGGGGAGGGAGGGCCTACGAGCAGTACTTC. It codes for CASSSLRGGRAYEQYF.

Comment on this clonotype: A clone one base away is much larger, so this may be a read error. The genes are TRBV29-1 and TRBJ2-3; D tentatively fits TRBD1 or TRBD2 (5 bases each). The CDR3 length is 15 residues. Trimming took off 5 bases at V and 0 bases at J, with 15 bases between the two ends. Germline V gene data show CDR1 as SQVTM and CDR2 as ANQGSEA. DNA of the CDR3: TGCAGCGTTACTAGTAGGGGAACTAGCACAGATACGCAGTATTTT. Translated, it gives CSVTSRGTSTDTQYF.

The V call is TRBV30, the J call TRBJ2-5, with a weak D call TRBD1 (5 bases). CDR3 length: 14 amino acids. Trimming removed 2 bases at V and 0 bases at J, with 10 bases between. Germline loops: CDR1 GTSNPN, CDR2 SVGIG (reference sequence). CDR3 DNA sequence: TGTGCCTGGAGTAAGGACAAATACCAAGAGACCCAGTACTTC. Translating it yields CAWSKDKYQETQYF.

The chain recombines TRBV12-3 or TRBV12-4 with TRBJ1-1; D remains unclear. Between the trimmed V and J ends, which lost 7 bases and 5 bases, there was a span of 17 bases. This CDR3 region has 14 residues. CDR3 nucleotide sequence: TGTGCCAGCATTCGGGAAAATTGGGGAACTGAAGCTTTCTTT. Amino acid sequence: CASIRENWGTEAFF.

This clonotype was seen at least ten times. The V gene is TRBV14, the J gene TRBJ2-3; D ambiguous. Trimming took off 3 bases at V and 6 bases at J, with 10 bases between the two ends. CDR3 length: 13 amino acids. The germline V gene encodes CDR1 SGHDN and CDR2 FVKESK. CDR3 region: CASSQNHRDTQYF. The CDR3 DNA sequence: TGTGCCAGCAGCCAGAACCACCGCGATACGCAGTATTTT.

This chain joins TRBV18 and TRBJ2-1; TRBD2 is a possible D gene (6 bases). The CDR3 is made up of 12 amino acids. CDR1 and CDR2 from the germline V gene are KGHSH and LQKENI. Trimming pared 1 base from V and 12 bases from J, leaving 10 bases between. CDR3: CASSPLEGWQFF. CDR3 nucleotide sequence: TGTGCCAGCTCACCACTGGAGGGTTGGCAGTTCTTC. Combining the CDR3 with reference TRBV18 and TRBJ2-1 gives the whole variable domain NAGVMQNPRHLVRRRGQEARLRCSPMKGHSHVYWYRQLPEEGLKFMVYLQKENIIDESGMPKERFSAEFPKEGPSILRIQQVVRGDSAAYFCASSPLEGWQFFGPGTRLTVL.

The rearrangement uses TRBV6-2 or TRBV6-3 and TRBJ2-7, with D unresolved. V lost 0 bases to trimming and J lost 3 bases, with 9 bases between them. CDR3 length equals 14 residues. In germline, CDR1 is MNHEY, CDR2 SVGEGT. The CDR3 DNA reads TGTGCCAGCAGTTACTCAGTCCCCAACTACGAGCAGTACTTC. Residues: CASSYSVPNYEQYF.

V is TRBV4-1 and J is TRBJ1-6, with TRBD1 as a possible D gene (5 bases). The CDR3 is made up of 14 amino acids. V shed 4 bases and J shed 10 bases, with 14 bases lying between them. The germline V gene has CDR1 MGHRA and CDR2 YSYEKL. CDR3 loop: CASSRQGEGSPLHF. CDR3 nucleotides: TGCGCCAGCAGCCGGCAGGGAGAGGGGTCACCCCTCCACTTT.

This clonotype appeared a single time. CDR3 DNA: TGTGCCAGCAAACCCAATGGGGCCTATGGCTACACCTTC. It yields the protein CASKPNGAYGYTF. The V and J genes are TRBV28 and TRBJ1-2; D is possibly TRBD1 (5 bases). CDR3 length equals 13 residues. V was cut by 7 bases and J by 4 bases, with 13 bases left in between. Germline V gene data show CDR1 as MDHEN and CDR2 as SYDVKM.

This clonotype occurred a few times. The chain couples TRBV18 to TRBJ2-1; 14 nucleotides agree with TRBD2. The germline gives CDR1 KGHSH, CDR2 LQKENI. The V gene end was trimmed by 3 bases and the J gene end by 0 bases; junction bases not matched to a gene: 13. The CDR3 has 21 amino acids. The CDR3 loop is CASSPLAGLAGDSSSYNEQFF. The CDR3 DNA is TGTGCCAGCTCACCCTTGGCGGGACTAGCGGGGGACTCGAGCTCCTACAATGAGCAGTTCTTC. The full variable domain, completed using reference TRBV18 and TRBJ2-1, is NAGVMQNPRHLVRRRGQEARLRCSPMKGHSHVYWYRQLPEEGLKFMVYLQKENIIDESGMPKERFSAEFPKEGPSILRIQQVVRGDSAAYFCASSPLAGLAGDSSSYNEQFFGPGTRLTVL.

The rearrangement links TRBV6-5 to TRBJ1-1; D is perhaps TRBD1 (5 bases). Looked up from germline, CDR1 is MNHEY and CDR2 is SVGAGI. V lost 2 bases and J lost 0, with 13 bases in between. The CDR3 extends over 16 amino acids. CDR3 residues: CASSYPRGELNTEAFF. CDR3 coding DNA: TGTGCCAGCAGTTACCCGAGGGGTGAGTTGAACACTGAAGCTTTCTTT.

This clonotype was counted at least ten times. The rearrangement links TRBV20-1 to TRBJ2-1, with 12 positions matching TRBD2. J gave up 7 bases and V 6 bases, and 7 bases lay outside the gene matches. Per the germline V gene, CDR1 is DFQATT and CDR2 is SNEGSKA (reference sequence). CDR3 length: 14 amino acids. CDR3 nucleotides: TGCAGTGCGCGGCTAGCGGGGGGGGGAAATGAGCAGTTCTTC. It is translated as CSARLAGGGNEQFF.

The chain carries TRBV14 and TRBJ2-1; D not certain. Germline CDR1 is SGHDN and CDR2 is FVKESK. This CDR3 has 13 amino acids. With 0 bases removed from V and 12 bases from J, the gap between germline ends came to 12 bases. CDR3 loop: CASSQDYPTGQFF. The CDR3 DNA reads TGTGCCAGCAGCCAAGATTACCCCACGGGGCAGTTCTTC.

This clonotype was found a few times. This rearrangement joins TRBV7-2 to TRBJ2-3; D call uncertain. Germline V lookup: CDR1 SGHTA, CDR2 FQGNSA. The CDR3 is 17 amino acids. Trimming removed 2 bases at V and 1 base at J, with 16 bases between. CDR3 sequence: CASSLIRAEFGTDTQYF. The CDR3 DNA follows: TGTGCCAGCAGCTTAATAAGGGCGGAATTTGGCACAGATACGCAGTATTTT.